The entry that follows covers one T cell receptor beta chain sequence. The antigen is not known. This sample stems from a study of cytomegalovirus exposure and HLA in healthy donors. Study-wide results and caveats: Under in vitro conditions, three CMV-associated chains were confirmed as specific for CMV antigens. It was found in a later analysis that first-cohort TCR clusters tended to co-occur in the 100 to 150 validation repertoires. According to the study, 150 to 200 TCR beta chains were cytomegalovirus-associated.

Separate from the roughly 630-subject first cohort was the approximately 130-subject validation cohort, to which the donors belonged. Clones were read by immunoSEQ multiplex PCR, and TCRdb kept only the in-frame ones, dropping some. In the table there are over 100,000 clones, about 88% of which are singletons. The V gene's germline CDR1 is SGHVS and CDR2 FNYEAQ. CDR3 size: 13 residues. With 5 bases clipped from V and 10 bases from J, the junction kept 6 bases outside the gene matches. This TCR derives from a woman aged 18-30 years in good health and CMV-seronegative. What was sequenced was PBMCs. The chain has TRBV7-6 and TRBJ2-1, with 9 nucleotides matching TRBD1. CDR3 sequence (DNA): TGTGCCAGCAGCCTCGGGACAGGGAACGAGCAGTTCTTC. Translating it yields CASSLGTGNEQFF.